Listed below are T cell receptor beta chains from one sample, sequenced in a study of CD8 T cells in ankylosing spondylitis. MiXCR was run by TCRdb on the 5' RACE reads, yielding one entry per CDR3 protein. The sample holds about 480,000 distinct CDR3 sequences, roughly 15% seen once. Sequencing was performed on blood, either unsorted or a sorted T cell fraction (not recorded which). These receptors all stem from a male donor with ankylosing spondylitis. The CDR3 runs from the conserved cysteine through the conserved F or W. The D gene is left open where the match is weak. A row's size may be missing; if present it is once, few, many or a size class.

d_gene: TRBD2; abundance: NA; j_gene: TRBJ2-5; v_gene: TRBV5-5; CDR3nt: TGTGCCAGCAGCTTCGTACTAGCGGGGAAAGAGACCCAGTACTTC; CDR3aa: CASSFVLAGKETQYF
d_gene: TRBD2; abundance: NA; j_gene: TRBJ2-5; v_gene: TRBV7-7; CDR3nt: TGTGCTAGCAGCAGGAGCGGGGGGGTAGGAGAGACCCAGTACTTC; CDR3aa: CASSRSGGVGETQYF
d_gene: NA; abundance: few; j_gene: TRBJ2-6; v_gene: TRBV28; CDR3nt: TGTGCCAGCAGTTTATGGAGGCACTTTGGGGCCAACGTCCTGACTTTC; CDR3aa: CASSLWRHFGANVLTF
d_gene: NA; abundance: few; j_gene: TRBJ1-1; v_gene: TRBV5-1; CDR3nt: TGCGCCAGCAGCTTGGCGGGGGCAATGTACACTGAAGCTTTCTTT; CDR3aa: CASSLAGAMYTEAFF
d_gene: TRBD1; abundance: NA; j_gene: TRBJ1-6; v_gene: TRBV27; CDR3nt: TGTGCCAGCAGTTTAAACAGGGGGTCGTCCCTCCACTTT; CDR3aa: CASSLNRGSSLHF
d_gene: NA; abundance: few; j_gene: TRBJ1-6; v_gene: TRBV27; CDR3nt: TGTGCCAGCAGTTTTTCTCCCCTCCACTTT; CDR3aa: CASSFSPLHF
d_gene: NA; abundance: many; j_gene: TRBJ1-2; v_gene: TRBV12-3/TRBV12-4; CDR3nt: TGTGCCAGCGCCCGCTTGGAAGCCTACACCTTC; CDR3aa: CASARLEAYTF
d_gene: TRBD2; abundance: few; j_gene: TRBJ2-7; v_gene: TRBV7-9; CDR3nt: TGTGCCAGCAGCTTGGGGGGCGGGAGGGCCAAAGAGCAGTACTTC; CDR3aa: CASSLGGGRAKEQYF
d_gene: TRBD1; abundance: few; j_gene: TRBJ2-7; v_gene: TRBV5-1; CDR3nt: TGCGCCAGCAGCTTGGAGGCAGGGGGCGTCTACGAGCAGTACTTC; CDR3aa: CASSLEAGGVYEQYF
d_gene: NA; abundance: few; j_gene: TRBJ2-2; v_gene: TRBV11-2; CDR3nt: TGTGCCAGCAGACCGTCGAACACCGGGGAGCTGTTTTTT; CDR3aa: CASRPSNTGELFF
d_gene: NA; abundance: few; j_gene: TRBJ2-3; v_gene: TRBV5-1; CDR3nt: TGCGCCAGCAGGAAGGGAACCACAGATACGCAGTATTTT; CDR3aa: CASRKGTTDTQYF
d_gene: NA; abundance: NA; j_gene: TRBJ2-2; v_gene: TRBV9; CDR3nt: TGTGCCAGCAGCGCTCAAACGAGGGCGGGGACCGGGGAGCTGTTTTTT; CDR3aa: CASSAQTRAGTGELFF
d_gene: NA; abundance: many; j_gene: TRBJ2-5; v_gene: TRBV4-2; CDR3nt: TGTGCCAGCAGCCTAGGACAGCAAGAGACCCAGTACTTC; CDR3aa: CASSLGQQETQYF
d_gene: NA; abundance: many; j_gene: TRBJ1-3; v_gene: TRBV3-1; CDR3nt: TGTGCCAGCAGCACGGGACTTTCTGGAAACACCATATATTTT; CDR3aa: CASSTGLSGNTIYF
d_gene: NA; abundance: NA; j_gene: TRBJ1-6; v_gene: TRBV7-9; CDR3nt: TGTGCCAGCAGCTTAAGTCTCCATAATTCACCCCTCCACTTT; CDR3aa: CASSLSLHNSPLHF
d_gene: NA; abundance: many; j_gene: TRBJ1-1; v_gene: TRBV3-1; CDR3nt: TGTGCCAGCAGCCAAGGGGGGCACGGCACTGAAGCTTTCTTT; CDR3aa: CASSQGGHGTEAFF
d_gene: NA; abundance: few; j_gene: TRBJ2-1; v_gene: TRBV7-2; CDR3nt: TGTGCCAGCAGCTTAGCTCCGGCGGGGACAAACAATGAGCAGTTCTTC; CDR3aa: CASSLAPAGTNNEQFF
d_gene: TRBD2; abundance: NA; j_gene: TRBJ2-1; v_gene: TRBV19; CDR3nt: TGTGCCAGCTCCGGGACTAGCGGGGGTAGCTCCTACAATGAGCAGTTCTTC; CDR3aa: CASSGTSGGSSYNEQFF
d_gene: TRBD2; abundance: few; j_gene: TRBJ2-2; v_gene: TRBV6-4; CDR3nt: TGTGCCAGCAGTCGGAATCGAGTTCCAACATCGGGAGGTAGCACCGGGGAGCTGTTTTTT; CDR3aa: CASSRNRVPTSGGSTGELFF
d_gene: NA; abundance: NA; j_gene: TRBJ1-5; v_gene: TRBV4-2; CDR3nt: TGTGCCAGCAGCCAAGATCAGAGGGGAAATCAGCCCCAGCATTTT; CDR3aa: CASSQDQRGNQPQHF
d_gene: NA; abundance: NA; j_gene: TRBJ2-1; v_gene: TRBV9; CDR3nt: TGTGCCAGCATTTCGAATGAGCAGTTCTTC; CDR3aa: CASISNEQFF
d_gene: TRBD2; abundance: NA; j_gene: TRBJ2-1; v_gene: TRBV15; CDR3nt: TGTGCCATCTCAGCGGGAGGACTGTACAATGAGCAGTTCTTC; CDR3aa: CAISAGGLYNEQFF
d_gene: TRBD2; abundance: NA; j_gene: TRBJ2-7; v_gene: TRBV18; CDR3nt: TGTGCCAGCTCACCCCCGGGACTAGCGGGAGCGCAGTACTTC; CDR3aa: CASSPPGLAGAQYF
d_gene: NA; abundance: NA; j_gene: TRBJ1-2; v_gene: TRBV19; CDR3nt: TGTGCCAGTAGTATAACCGGAGGGGATGGCTACACCTTC; CDR3aa: CASSITGGDGYTF
d_gene: NA; abundance: few; j_gene: TRBJ2-3; v_gene: TRBV7-2; CDR3nt: TGTGCCAGCAGCTTAGTGGGCAAAAGCACAGATACGCAGTATTTT; CDR3aa: CASSLVGKSTDTQYF
d_gene: TRBD2; abundance: NA; j_gene: TRBJ2-1; v_gene: TRBV18; CDR3nt: TGTGCCAGCTCACGACTAGCGGATCCTAATGAGCAGTTCTTC; CDR3aa: CASSRLADPNEQFF
d_gene: TRBD2; abundance: few; j_gene: TRBJ2-1; v_gene: TRBV7-9; CDR3nt: TGTGCCAGCAGTAAAGCGGGAGGGCGGAATGAGCAGTTCTTC; CDR3aa: CASSKAGGRNEQFF
d_gene: NA; abundance: NA; j_gene: TRBJ2-4; v_gene: TRBV11-3; CDR3nt: TGTGCCAGCAGCTTAGTTGCGGGGGCCGCCAAAAACATTCAGTACTTC; CDR3aa: CASSLVAGAAKNIQYF
d_gene: NA; abundance: few; j_gene: TRBJ2-2; v_gene: TRBV7-9; CDR3nt: TGTGCCAGCAGCCAAATAGAGAACACCGGGGAGCTGTTTTTT; CDR3aa: CASSQIENTGELFF
d_gene: NA; abundance: NA; j_gene: TRBJ2-3; v_gene: TRBV5-1; CDR3nt: TGCGCCAGCTCCCGGGATCTCGGGGGAAATACGCAGTATTTT; CDR3aa: CASSRDLGGNTQYF
d_gene: NA; abundance: many; j_gene: TRBJ2-5; v_gene: TRBV12-3/TRBV12-4; CDR3nt: TGTGCCAGCAGCCGCATGGTTCCTGAAGAGACCCAGTACTTC; CDR3aa: CASSRMVPEETQYF
d_gene: NA; abundance: NA; j_gene: TRBJ1-1; v_gene: TRBV5-6; CDR3nt: TGTGCCAGCAGCATACCCCGAAGAACCGGGCCCATCACTGAAGCTTTCTTT; CDR3aa: CASSIPRRTGPITEAFF
d_gene: TRBD1; abundance: NA; j_gene: TRBJ1-3; v_gene: TRBV12-3/TRBV12-4; CDR3nt: TGTGCCAGCAGCCCTAGGGGACAGTCCTCTGGAAACACCATATATTTT; CDR3aa: CASSPRGQSSGNTIYF
d_gene: NA; abundance: many; j_gene: TRBJ2-1; v_gene: TRBV12-3/TRBV12-4; CDR3nt: TGTGCCAGCAGTTCAGGCGGGAAGGACGATGAGCAGTTCTTC; CDR3aa: CASSSGGKDDEQFF
d_gene: NA; abundance: NA; j_gene: TRBJ2-7; v_gene: TRBV20-1; CDR3nt: TGCAGTGCTAGGGTAGCGAGTGGTACCTACGAGCAGTACTTC; CDR3aa: CSARVASGTYEQYF
d_gene: NA; abundance: few; j_gene: TRBJ1-1; v_gene: TRBV20-1; CDR3nt: TGCAGTGCTAGCGGGGCGATGAACACTGAAGCTTTCTTT; CDR3aa: CSASGAMNTEAFF
d_gene: NA; abundance: many; j_gene: TRBJ2-1; v_gene: TRBV12-3/TRBV12-4; CDR3nt: TGTGCCAGCTCCCAGGGACGGGGTGAGCAGTTCTTC; CDR3aa: CASSQGRGEQFF
d_gene: NA; abundance: NA; j_gene: TRBJ2-3; v_gene: TRBV28; CDR3nt: TGTGCCAGCAGTTCCCCCGGGGTCGCCGTGAGCACAGATACGCAGTATTTT; CDR3aa: CASSSPGVAVSTDTQYF
d_gene: TRBD1; abundance: few; j_gene: TRBJ2-1; v_gene: TRBV6-1; CDR3nt: TGTGCCAGCATCCCGGGACAGGGGTACAATGAGCAGTTCTTC; CDR3aa: CASIPGQGYNEQFF
d_gene: NA; abundance: NA; j_gene: TRBJ2-1; v_gene: TRBV6-2/TRBV6-3; CDR3nt: TGTGCCAGCAGTTACTGGGACAATGAGCAGTTCTTC; CDR3aa: CASSYWDNEQFF
d_gene: TRBD2; abundance: few; j_gene: TRBJ2-2; v_gene: TRBV11-2; CDR3nt: TGTGCCAGCAGCTTCACCAGCGGGACGGGCGGGGAGCTGTTTTTT; CDR3aa: CASSFTSGTGGELFF
d_gene: TRBD1; abundance: NA; j_gene: TRBJ1-4; v_gene: TRBV6-1; CDR3nt: TGTGCCAGCAGTGAAGAAACAGGGGGTCGTGAAAAACTGTTTTTT; CDR3aa: CASSEETGGREKLFF
d_gene: NA; abundance: many; j_gene: TRBJ1-1; v_gene: TRBV29-1; CDR3nt: TGCAGCGTTGAGGGAACACCTCTAGAAGCTTTCTTT; CDR3aa: CSVEGTPLEAFF
d_gene: NA; abundance: few; j_gene: TRBJ1-5; v_gene: TRBV3-1; CDR3nt: TGTGCCAGCAGCCAAGACCCGGACGTCGGCGGCAATCAGCCCCAGCATTTT; CDR3aa: CASSQDPDVGGNQPQHF
d_gene: NA; abundance: NA; j_gene: TRBJ2-3; v_gene: TRBV15; CDR3nt: TGTGCCACCAGCAGAGATGCGGGGGCTATCACAGATACGCAGTATTTT; CDR3aa: CATSRDAGAITDTQYF
d_gene: TRBD1; abundance: many; j_gene: TRBJ1-2; v_gene: TRBV12-3/TRBV12-4; CDR3nt: TGTGCCAGCAGTTTTGACAGGGGATCGGATGGCTACACCTTC; CDR3aa: CASSFDRGSDGYTF
d_gene: NA; abundance: NA; j_gene: TRBJ2-2; v_gene: TRBV6-2/TRBV6-3; CDR3nt: TGTGGCAGCAGCCATCCGTCTAGCGTGAAAAACACCGGGGAGCTGTTTTTT; CDR3aa: CGSSHPSSVKNTGELFF
d_gene: NA; abundance: few; j_gene: TRBJ1-2; v_gene: TRBV3-1; CDR3nt: TGTGCCAGCTCCGTGGATCCGTCCTTTTATGGCTACACCTTC; CDR3aa: CASSVDPSFYGYTF
d_gene: NA; abundance: few; j_gene: TRBJ2-7; v_gene: TRBV20-1; CDR3nt: TGCAGTGCTAGACCTCAGTGGACCTACGAGCAGTACTTC; CDR3aa: CSARPQWTYEQYF
d_gene: NA; abundance: NA; j_gene: TRBJ1-5; v_gene: TRBV6-5; CDR3nt: TGTGCCAGCATTTTCAGCGCAGGAGAAAATCAGCCCCAGCATTTT; CDR3aa: CASIFSAGENQPQHF
d_gene: TRBD2; abundance: few; j_gene: TRBJ2-2; v_gene: TRBV6-5; CDR3nt: TGTGCCAGCATTAGGGGACTAGCGGGCGGGGAGCTGTTTTTT; CDR3aa: CASIRGLAGGELFF
d_gene: NA; abundance: NA; j_gene: TRBJ1-2; v_gene: TRBV20-1; CDR3nt: TGCAGTGCCAGTTGGGAGGGGACGGACTATGGCTACACCTTC; CDR3aa: CSASWEGTDYGYTF
d_gene: NA; abundance: many; j_gene: TRBJ2-2; v_gene: TRBV5-1; CDR3nt: TGCGCCAGCAGCTGGAGACAAGCGAACACCGGGGAGCTGTTTTTT; CDR3aa: CASSWRQANTGELFF
d_gene: NA; abundance: few; j_gene: TRBJ1-3; v_gene: TRBV20-1; CDR3nt: TGCAGTGCGCAAATGGGACAAACTGGAAACACCATATATTTT; CDR3aa: CSAQMGQTGNTIYF
d_gene: NA; abundance: NA; j_gene: TRBJ2-5; v_gene: TRBV5-1; CDR3nt: TGCGCCAGCAGCTTGGTAGGGTCGGTTGGAGAGACCCAGTACTTC; CDR3aa: CASSLVGSVGETQYF